The clone carrying this T cell receptor beta chain was counted once. The sample originates from a study of blood T cell repertoires in COVID-19. Study-wide context: COVID-19 samples, acute and convalescent, were from the United States, Italy and Spain.

CDR3 size: 13 residues. CDR1 is MNHEY, CDR2 SVGAGI, per germline. Trimming took off 0 bases at V and 8 bases at J, with 10 bases between the two ends. Assay used: immunoSEQ multiplex PCR; TCRdb lists only in-frame clones, some missing. This table holds more than 30,000 clones, 88% found once. The genes are TRBV6-5 and TRBJ1-1; no definite D call. Sequenced material: peripheral blood. This clonotype was sampled from a woman older than 75 with active or convalescent COVID-19. The CDR3 coding sequence is TGTGCCAGCAGTTACTCGGGCGCCGGCGAAGCTTTCTTT. It translates to CASSYSGAGEAFF.